This T cell receptor (beta chain) was sequenced in a study of regulatory dendritic cells for organ transplantation. Study-level findings and limits: Memory CD8+ clonal expansion seemed more limited with regulatory than mature dendritic cells. Resting memory CD8+ T cells held the most alloreactive clonotypes.

This clone was found a few times. The antigen remains undetermined. Repertoires were generated with immunoSEQ multiplex PCR, while TCRdb's copy carries only in-frame clones and drops some. Of roughly 27,000 clones in the sample, 60% to 80% were seen once. Naive CD45RA+ and memory CD45RO+ CD4+ or CD8+ T cells were FACS-sorted. Trimming at V came to 1 base and at J to 0 bases, leaving 8 bases not matched to a gene. CDR3 length: 17 residues. Germline lookup yields CDR1 MNHEY and CDR2 SMNVEV (reference sequence). Sequencing was performed on memory CD4+ T cells from blood. Subset reported: CD45RO+ memory T cells. The source is a human donor in good health. The chain carries TRBV27 and TRBJ1-1; 7 bases agree with TRBD1. The CDR3 here is CASSLFGQVGMNTEAFF. The CDR3, as DNA: TGTGCCAGCAGTTTATTCGGACAGGTGGGAATGAACACTGAAGCTTTCTTT.